The TCR beta chain under discussion was sequenced for a study of blood T cell repertoires in COVID-19. Study-level background: Samples taken during acute and convalescent COVID-19 were collected in the United States, Italy and Spain.

The CDR3 covers 17 residues. The germline gives CDR1 MNHEY, CDR2 SMNVEV (reference sequence). After removal of 2 bases from V and 0 bases from J, the junction contained 7 bases not matched to a gene. The protocol was immunoSEQ multiplex PCR, while the TCRdb copy is restricted to in-frame clones and leaves out a portion. The table lists about 260,000 clones, around four fifths of them singletons. The source is a man aged 55 to 70 who had recovered from COVID-19. V usage is TRBV27 and J usage is TRBJ1-5; TRBD1 aligns across 7 bases. The sequenced sample was peripheral blood. Here the CDR3 reads CASSLRQGTPSNQPQHF. CDR3 DNA sequence: TGTGCCAGCAGTTTAAGACAGGGAACTCCTAGCAATCAGCCCCAGCATTTT.